This T cell receptor (beta chain) was obtained from a study of blood T cell repertoires in COVID-19. About the study: Sites in the United States, Italy and Spain provided acute and convalescent COVID-19 samples.

The authors' processing: Quantification of nucleated cells was approximated via reference gene primer amplification. Measured with immunoSEQ multiplex PCR; TCRdb has only the in-frame clones, and not every one. D and trimming were read from the DNA, whereas the V and J calls and clone size are those reported in that table. The profile covers fewer than 250,000 clones, with 70% to 90% appearing a single time and more than 10% taken by the ten largest. There are 15 residues in the CDR3. With V trimmed by 9 bases and J by 5 bases, 13 bases remained unmatched. Looked up from germline, CDR1 is KGHDR and CDR2 is SFDVKD.

This receptor was obtained from a man aged 25-45 years who had recovered from COVID-19. The sequenced sample was PBMCs or T cells enriched from blood (not recorded which). The chain is built from TRBV24-1 and TRBJ2-5, with 8 bases that match TRBD1. DNA of the CDR3: TGTGCCACCGGAAGCGGACAGGGTAATGCTGAGACCCAGTACTTC. Its protein is CATGSGQGNAETQYF.